This T cell receptor (beta chain) comes out of a study of CD8+ T cells in alopecia areata. Study details: After 6 to 18 months of tofacitinib, follow-up continued 6 months off drug. The study's findings and limits: While patients received tofacitinib, many expanded lesional clones remained present in scalp and blood.

On this clone: No antigen is known for it.

Treatment denoted: oral pan-JAK inhibitor, 5-10 mg twice daily. Peripheral blood samples and lesional scalp punch biopsies were obtained from alopecia areata patients. The germline gives CDR1 ENHRY, CDR2 SYGVKD. This CDR3 region has 14 residues. V shed 6 bases and J shed 2 bases, with 13 bases lying between them. In each case, RNA was isolated and then reverse transcribed into cDNA as the sequencing template. The table came from immunoSEQ multiplex PCR; TCRdb's copy has only in-frame clones and leaves some out. The sample includes 95,000 to 100,000 clones, roughly two thirds of them seen just once. This TCR came from a human donor with alopecia areata. The material was CD8+ T cells sorted from blood, obtained at week 4, from a patient treated with tofacitinib. The chain recombines TRBV10-3 with TRBJ1-1, with D possibly TRBD1 on 6 matching bases. The CDR3 spells CAIRTQGVNTEAFF. The CDR3, as DNA: TGTGCCATCAGAACACAGGGAGTAAACACTGAAGCTTTCTTT.